This T cell receptor (gamma chain) is from a study of gamma-delta chains in newborns, infants, children. The length of the CDR3 is 15 residues. J lost 0 bases, V lost 1 base, and 6 bases had no gene match. From germline, CDR1 is GITISATS and CDR2 ISYDGTV (reference sequence). TCRdb re-called the reads with CATT. Among roughly 940 gamma-chain clones, roughly two fifths were seen once, and the ten largest hold around 25%. Sequencing used blood. The chain joins TRGV9 to TRGJ1 or TRGJ2. TCRdb offers no J gene call, so here the DNA was matched to germline to obtain one. The clonotype originates from a child who was a newborn, infant or young child, either healthy, febrile or measles-vaccinated (not recorded which). The CDR3 is CALWEVESNYYKKLF. CDR3 nucleotide sequence: TGTGCCTTGTGGGAGGTTGAATCGAATTATTATAAGAAACTCTTT.